This paragraph reports one TCR beta chain. Its cognate antigen is unknown. Blood libraries mostly used approximately 480 ng genomic DNA, six replicates each. Here immunoSEQ multiplex PCR was the method, and the copy in TCRdb shows in-frame clones only, minus some. Among more than 25,000 clones listed, about 77% were seen once. Documented time point: after neoadjuvant nivolumab, at surgical resection. Patients had HPV-negative, locally advanced oral cavity squamous cell carcinoma. Germline V gene sequence: CDR1 SNHLY, CDR2 FYNNEI. The CDR3 totals 14 residues. Trimming took off 8 bases at V and 6 bases at J, with 19 bases between the two ends. This sample was taken from a study of neoadjuvant anti-PD-1 for oral cavity cancer. Study in general: Non-progressing patients received a fourth nivolumab dose near day 43, then surgery on days 50-56.

Study-wide results and limits: TCR analyses covered only a few patients per response group.

The receptor was derived from a person between 35 and 79 years old with oral cavity squamous cell carcinoma. Sequences were derived from PBMCs, sampled after nivolumab (anti-PD-1) treatment. The gene calls are TRBV2 and TRBJ1-2, with D unclear. The CDR3 nucleotides are TGTGCCAGCCGTCCCCCCGAACCTCTAGATGGCTACACCTTC. Translation: CASRPPEPLDGYTF.